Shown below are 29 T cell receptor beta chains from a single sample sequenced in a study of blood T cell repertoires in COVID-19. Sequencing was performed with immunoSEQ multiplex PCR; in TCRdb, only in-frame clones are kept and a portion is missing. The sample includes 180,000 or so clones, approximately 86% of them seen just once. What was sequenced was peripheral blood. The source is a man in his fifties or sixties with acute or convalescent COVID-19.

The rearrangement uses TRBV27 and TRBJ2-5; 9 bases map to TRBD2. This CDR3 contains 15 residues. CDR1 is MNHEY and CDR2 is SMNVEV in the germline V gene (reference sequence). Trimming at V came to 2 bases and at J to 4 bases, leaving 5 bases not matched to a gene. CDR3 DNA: TGTGCCAGCAGTTTAAGTAGCGGGAGAGGAGAGACCCAGTACTTC. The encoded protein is CASSLSSGRGETQYF.

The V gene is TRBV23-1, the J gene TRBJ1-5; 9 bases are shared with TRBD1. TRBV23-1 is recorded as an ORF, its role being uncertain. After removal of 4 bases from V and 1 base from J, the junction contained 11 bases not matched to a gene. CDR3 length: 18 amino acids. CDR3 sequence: CASSRDRDRRWSNQPQHF. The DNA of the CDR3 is TGCGCCAGCAGTCGGGACAGGGACCGTAGATGGAGCAATCAGCCCCAGCATTTT.

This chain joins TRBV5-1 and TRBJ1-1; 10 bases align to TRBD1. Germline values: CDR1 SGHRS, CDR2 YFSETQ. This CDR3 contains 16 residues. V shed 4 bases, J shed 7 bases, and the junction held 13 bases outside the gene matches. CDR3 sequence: CASSTIKGTGVVEAFF. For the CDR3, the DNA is TGCGCCAGCAGCACCATAAAAGGGACAGGGGTGGTTGAAGCTTTCTTT.

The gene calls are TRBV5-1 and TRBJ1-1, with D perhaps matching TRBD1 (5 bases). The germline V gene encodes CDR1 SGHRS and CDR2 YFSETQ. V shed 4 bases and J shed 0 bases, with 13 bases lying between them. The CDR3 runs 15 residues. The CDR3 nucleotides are TGCGCCAGCAGCCCATCGGGGGGTATGAACACTGAAGCTTTCTTT. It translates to CASSPSGGMNTEAFF. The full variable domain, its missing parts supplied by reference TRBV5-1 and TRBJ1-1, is KAGVTQTPRYLIKTRGQQVTLSCSPISGHRSVSWYQQTPGQGLQFLFEYFSETQRNKGNFPGRFSGRQFSNSRSEMNVSTLELGDSALYLCASSPSGGMNTEAFFGQGTRLTVV.

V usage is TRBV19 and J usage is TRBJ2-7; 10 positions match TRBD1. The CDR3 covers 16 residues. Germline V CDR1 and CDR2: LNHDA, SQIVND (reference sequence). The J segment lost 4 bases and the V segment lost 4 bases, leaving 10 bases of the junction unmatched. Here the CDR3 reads CASSTHRQGAGYEQYF. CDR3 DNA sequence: TGTGCCAGTAGTACCCACCGACAGGGGGCGGGGTACGAGCAGTACTTC.

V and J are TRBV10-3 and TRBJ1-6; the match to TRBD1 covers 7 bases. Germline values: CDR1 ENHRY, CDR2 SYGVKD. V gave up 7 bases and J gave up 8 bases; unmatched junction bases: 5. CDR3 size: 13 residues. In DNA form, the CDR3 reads TGTGCCATCACTGGACAGGCGGATTCACCCCTCCACTTT. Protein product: CAITGQADSPLHF.

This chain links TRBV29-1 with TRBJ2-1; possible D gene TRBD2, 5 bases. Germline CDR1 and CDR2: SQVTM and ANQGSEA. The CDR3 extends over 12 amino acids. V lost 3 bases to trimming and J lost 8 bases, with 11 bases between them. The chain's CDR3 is CSVDWVRDEQFF. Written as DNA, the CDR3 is TGCAGCGTTGACTGGGTGAGGGATGAGCAGTTCTTC.

CDR3 nucleotide sequence: TGTGCCAGCAACCTTTTGACTAGCGGAAATGAGCAGTTCTTC. It yields the protein CASNLLTSGNEQFF. The rearrangement uses TRBV2 and TRBJ2-1; 9 nucleotides agree with TRBD2. The ends lost 7 bases at V and 7 bases at J; junction bases unmatched: 8. Germline assignment: CDR1 SNHLY and CDR2 FYNNEI. The CDR3 is 14 residues long.

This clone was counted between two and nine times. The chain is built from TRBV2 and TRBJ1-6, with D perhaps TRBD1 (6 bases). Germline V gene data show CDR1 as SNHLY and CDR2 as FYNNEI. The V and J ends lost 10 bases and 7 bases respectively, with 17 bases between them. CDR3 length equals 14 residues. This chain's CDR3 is CAIPAGGSNSPLHF. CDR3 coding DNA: TGTGCCATCCCGGCGGGGGGCTCGAATTCACCCCTCCACTTT.

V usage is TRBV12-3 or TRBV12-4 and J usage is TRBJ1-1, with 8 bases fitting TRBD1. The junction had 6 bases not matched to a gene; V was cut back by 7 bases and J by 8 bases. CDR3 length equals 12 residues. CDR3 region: CASTQQGEEAFF. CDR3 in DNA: TGTGCCAGCACCCAACAGGGGGAGGAAGCTTTCTTT.

The CDR3, as DNA: TGTGCCACCAGTGATTACGGGACAGCGACGCAGTTCTTC. Amino acid sequence: CATSDYGTATQFF. This chain links TRBV24-1 with TRBJ2-1; 7 bases are shared with TRBD1. J lost 12 bases, V lost 2 bases, and 6 bases had no gene match. The CDR3 is 13 residues long. Germline V gene data show CDR1 as KGHDR and CDR2 as SFDVKD.

The CDR3 sequence: CASSLLGAGRNEQFF. The CDR3 coding sequence is TGTGCCAGCAGCTTGTTAGGGGCAGGGCGCAATGAGCAGTTCTTC. The chain combines TRBV5-8 with TRBJ2-1; possibly TRBD1 for D (5 bases). The CDR3 runs to 15 residues. Per the germline V gene, CDR1 is SGHTS and CDR2 is YDEGEE. Trimming took 1 base from V and 6 from J, leaving 14 bases between them.

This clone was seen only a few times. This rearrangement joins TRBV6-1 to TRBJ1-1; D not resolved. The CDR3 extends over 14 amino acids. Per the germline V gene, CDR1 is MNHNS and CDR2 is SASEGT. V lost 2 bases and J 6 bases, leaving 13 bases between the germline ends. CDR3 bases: TGTGCCAGCAGTGAACAGTTCGGGGAGGCTGAAGCTTTCTTT. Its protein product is CASSEQFGEAEAFF.

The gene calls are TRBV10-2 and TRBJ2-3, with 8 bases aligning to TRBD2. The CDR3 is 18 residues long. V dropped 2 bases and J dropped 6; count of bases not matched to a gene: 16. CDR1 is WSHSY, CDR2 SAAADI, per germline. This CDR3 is CASSEKWASGRSSDTQYF. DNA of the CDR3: TGCGCCAGCAGTGAGAAGTGGGCTAGCGGGCGCTCTTCTGATACGCAGTATTTT.

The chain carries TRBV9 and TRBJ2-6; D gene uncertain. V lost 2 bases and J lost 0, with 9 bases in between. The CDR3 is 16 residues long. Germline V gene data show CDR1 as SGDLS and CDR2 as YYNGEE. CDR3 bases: TGTGCCAGCAGCGTGGCAGTTACCTCTGGGGCCAACGTCCTGACTTTC. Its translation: CASSVAVTSGANVLTF.

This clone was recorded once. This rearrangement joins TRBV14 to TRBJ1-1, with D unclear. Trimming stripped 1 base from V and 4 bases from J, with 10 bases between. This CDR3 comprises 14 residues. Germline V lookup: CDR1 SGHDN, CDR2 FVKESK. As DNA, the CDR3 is TGTGCCAGCAGCCAAGTATTAGCGGGCACTGAAGCTTTCTTT. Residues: CASSQVLAGTEAFF. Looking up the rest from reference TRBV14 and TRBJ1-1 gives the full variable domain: EAGVTQFPSHSVIEKGQTVTLRCDPISGHDNLYWYRRVMGKEIKFLLHFVKESKQDESGMPNNRFLAERTGGTYSTLKVQPAELEDSGVYFCASSQVLAGTEAFFGQGTRLTVV.

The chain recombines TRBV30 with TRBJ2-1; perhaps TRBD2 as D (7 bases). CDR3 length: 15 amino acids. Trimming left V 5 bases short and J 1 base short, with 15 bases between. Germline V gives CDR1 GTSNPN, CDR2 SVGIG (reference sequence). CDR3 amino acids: CAWARGQGSYNEQFF. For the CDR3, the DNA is TGTGCCTGGGCGCGGGGGCAGGGTTCCTACAATGAGCAGTTCTTC. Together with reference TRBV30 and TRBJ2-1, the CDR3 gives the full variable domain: SQTIHQWPATLVQPVGSPLSLECTVEGTSNPNLYWYRQAAGRGLQLLFYSVGIGQISSEVPQNLSASRPQDRQFILSSKKLLLSDSGFYLCAWARGQGSYNEQFFGPGTRLTVL.

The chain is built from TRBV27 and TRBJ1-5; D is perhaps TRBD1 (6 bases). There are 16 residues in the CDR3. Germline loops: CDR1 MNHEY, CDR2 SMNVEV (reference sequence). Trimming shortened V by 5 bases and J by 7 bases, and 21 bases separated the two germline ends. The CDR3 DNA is TGTGCCAGCAGTCCCGCCCCAGGGGCGGGTTACCAGCCCCAGCATTTT. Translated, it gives CASSPAPGAGYQPQHF.

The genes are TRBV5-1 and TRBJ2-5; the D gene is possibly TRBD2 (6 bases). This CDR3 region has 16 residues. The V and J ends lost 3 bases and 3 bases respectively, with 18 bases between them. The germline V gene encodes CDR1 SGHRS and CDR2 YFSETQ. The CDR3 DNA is TGCGCCAGCAGCTCAGATAGCGGTAGATACAAAGAGACCCAGTACTTC. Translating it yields CASSSDSGRYKETQYF. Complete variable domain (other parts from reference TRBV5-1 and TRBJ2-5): KAGVTQTPRYLIKTRGQQVTLSCSPISGHRSVSWYQQTPGQGLQFLFEYFSETQRNKGNFPGRFSGRQFSNSRSEMNVSTLELGDSALYLCASSSDSGRYKETQYFGPGTRLLVL.

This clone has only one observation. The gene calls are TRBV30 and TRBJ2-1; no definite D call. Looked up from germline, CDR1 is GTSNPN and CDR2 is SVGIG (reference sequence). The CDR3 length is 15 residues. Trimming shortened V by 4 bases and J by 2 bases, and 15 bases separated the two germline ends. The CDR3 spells CAWKITNPPYNEQFF. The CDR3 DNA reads TGTGCCTGGAAAATAACTAACCCTCCCTACAATGAGCAGTTCTTC.

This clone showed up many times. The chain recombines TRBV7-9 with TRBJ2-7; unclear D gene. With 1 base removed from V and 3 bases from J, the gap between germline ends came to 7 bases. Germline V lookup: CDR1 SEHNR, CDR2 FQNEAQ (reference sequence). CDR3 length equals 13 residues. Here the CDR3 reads CASSLVWSYEQYF. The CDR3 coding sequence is TGTGCCAGCAGCTTAGTCTGGAGCTACGAGCAGTACTTC.

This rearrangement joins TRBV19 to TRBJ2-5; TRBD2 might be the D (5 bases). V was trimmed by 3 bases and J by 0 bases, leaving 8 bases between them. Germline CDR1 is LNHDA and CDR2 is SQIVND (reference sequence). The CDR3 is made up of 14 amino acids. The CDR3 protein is CASSITGNQETQYF. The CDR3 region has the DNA TGTGCCAGTAGTATCACGGGGAACCAAGAGACCCAGTACTTC. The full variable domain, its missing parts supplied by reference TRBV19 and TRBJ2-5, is DGGITQSPKYLFRKEGQNVTLSCEQNLNHDAMYWYRQDPGQGLRLIYYSQIVNDFQKGDIAEGYSVSREKKESFPLTVTSAQKNPTAFYLCASSITGNQETQYFGPGTRLLVL.

The CDR3: CASSSGTGPYNEQFF. CDR3 nucleotides: TGCGCCAGCAGCTCCGGGACAGGGCCCTACAATGAGCAGTTCTTC. The chain uses TRBV5-1 and TRBJ2-1; the match to TRBD1 covers 9 bases. This CDR3 spans 15 amino acids. V trimming: 3 bases; J trimming: 2 bases; junction bases outside the gene matches: 3. Germline V CDR1 and CDR2: SGHRS, YFSETQ.

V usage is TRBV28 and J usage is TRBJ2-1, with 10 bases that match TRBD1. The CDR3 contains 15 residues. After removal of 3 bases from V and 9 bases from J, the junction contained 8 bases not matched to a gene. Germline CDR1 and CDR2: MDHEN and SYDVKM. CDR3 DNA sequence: TGTGCCAGCAGTTTCACCGGACAGGGGGAACGTGAGCAGTTCTTC. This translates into CASSFTGQGEREQFF.

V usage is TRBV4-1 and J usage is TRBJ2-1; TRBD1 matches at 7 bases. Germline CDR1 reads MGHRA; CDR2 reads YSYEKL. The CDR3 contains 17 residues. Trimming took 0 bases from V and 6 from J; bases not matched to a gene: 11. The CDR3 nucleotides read TGCGCCAGCAGCCAAGATTCGAGGACAGGTAGGGTCAATGAGCAGTTCTTC. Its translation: CASSQDSRTGRVNEQFF.

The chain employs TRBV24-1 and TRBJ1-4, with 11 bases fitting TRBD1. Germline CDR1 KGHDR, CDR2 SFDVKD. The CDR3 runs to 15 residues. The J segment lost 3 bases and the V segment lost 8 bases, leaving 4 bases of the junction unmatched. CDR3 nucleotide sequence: TGTGCCACCAAGGACAGGGGGCAAGCTAATGAAAAACTGTTTTTT. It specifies CATKDRGQANEKLFF.

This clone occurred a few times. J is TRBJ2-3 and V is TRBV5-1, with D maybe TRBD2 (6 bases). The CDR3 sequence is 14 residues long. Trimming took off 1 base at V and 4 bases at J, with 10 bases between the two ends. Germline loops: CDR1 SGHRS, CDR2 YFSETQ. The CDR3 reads CASSLMTRADTQYF. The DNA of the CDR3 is TGCGCCAGCAGCTTGATGACTAGGGCAGATACGCAGTATTTT.

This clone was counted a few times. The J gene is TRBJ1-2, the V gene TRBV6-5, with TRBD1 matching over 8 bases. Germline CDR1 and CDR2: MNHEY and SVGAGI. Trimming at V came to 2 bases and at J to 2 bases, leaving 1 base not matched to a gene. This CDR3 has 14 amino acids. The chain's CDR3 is CASSYGQGNYGYTF. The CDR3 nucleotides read TGTGCCAGCAGTTACGGACAGGGCAACTATGGCTACACCTTC.

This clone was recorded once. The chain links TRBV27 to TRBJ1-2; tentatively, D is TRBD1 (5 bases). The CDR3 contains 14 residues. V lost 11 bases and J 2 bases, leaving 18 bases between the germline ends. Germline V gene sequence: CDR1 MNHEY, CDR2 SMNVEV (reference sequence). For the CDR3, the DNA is TGTGCCCCTGCAAGGGGCTCAACCAACTATGGCTACACCTTC. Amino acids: CAPARGSTNYGYTF.